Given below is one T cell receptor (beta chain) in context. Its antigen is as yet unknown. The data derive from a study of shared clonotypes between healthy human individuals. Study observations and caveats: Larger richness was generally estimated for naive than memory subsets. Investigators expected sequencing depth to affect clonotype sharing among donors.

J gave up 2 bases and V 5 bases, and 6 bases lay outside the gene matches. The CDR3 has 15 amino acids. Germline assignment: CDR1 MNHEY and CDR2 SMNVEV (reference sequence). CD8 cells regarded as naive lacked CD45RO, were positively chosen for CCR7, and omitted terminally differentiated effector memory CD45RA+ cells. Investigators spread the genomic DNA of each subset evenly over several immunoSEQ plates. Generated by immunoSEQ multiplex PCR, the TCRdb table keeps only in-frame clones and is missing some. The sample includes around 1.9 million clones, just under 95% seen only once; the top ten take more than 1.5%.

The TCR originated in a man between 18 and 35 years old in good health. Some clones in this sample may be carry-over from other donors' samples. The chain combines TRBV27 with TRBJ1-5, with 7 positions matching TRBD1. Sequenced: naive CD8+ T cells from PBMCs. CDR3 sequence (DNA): TGTGCCAGCAGTGTCGGGACAGCGGGCAATCAGCCCCAGCATTTT. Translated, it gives CASSVGTAGNQPQHF.